This is a list of T cell receptor beta chains from one sample in a study of technical replicates of blood from a few donors. Profiling relied on immunoSEQ multiplex PCR, and the TCRdb table lists in-frame clones only, not all of them. The sample lists 50,000 to 60,000 clones; 75% to 95% were seen once. The sequencing input was PBMCs. All receptors derive from a human donor in good health. Some clones in this sample may be carry-over from other donors' samples. The CDR3 runs from the conserved cysteine through the conserved F or W. The order of the fields is CDR3 protein, V gene, clone size, J gene, CDR3 length. The size of a clone is reported for some rows only, either as once, few or many, or as a class for expanded clones.

cdr3_aa: CASSEALLGADEAFF
v_call: TRBV2
clone_size: NA
j_call: TRBJ1-1
cdr3_length: 15

cdr3_aa: CASRNSWGRSITDTQYF
v_call: TRBV7-2
clone_size: NA
j_call: TRBJ2-3
cdr3_length: 17

cdr3_aa: CASSLGQGGEKLFF
v_call: TRBV7-9
clone_size: NA
j_call: TRBJ1-4
cdr3_length: 14

cdr3_aa: CATGLAGPDTQYF
v_call: TRBV10-3
clone_size: NA
j_call: TRBJ2-3
cdr3_length: 13

cdr3_aa: CSVGGGSSYEQYF
v_call: TRBV29-1
clone_size: once
j_call: TRBJ2-7
cdr3_length: 13

cdr3_aa: CASGLPLEETQYF
v_call: TRBV12-5
clone_size: once
j_call: TRBJ2-5
cdr3_length: 13

cdr3_aa: CASSPGPSGRALNEQFF
v_call: TRBV5-4
clone_size: few
j_call: TRBJ2-1
cdr3_length: 17

cdr3_aa: CASSYALAGLYEQYF
v_call: TRBV6-5
clone_size: NA
j_call: TRBJ2-7
cdr3_length: 15

cdr3_aa: CASSPGTHSYEQYF
v_call: TRBV4-3
clone_size: NA
j_call: TRBJ2-7
cdr3_length: 14

cdr3_aa: CASVDRGKGNQPQHF
v_call: TRBV19
clone_size: NA
j_call: TRBJ1-5
cdr3_length: 15

cdr3_aa: CASSSGHLNTEAFF
v_call: TRBV6-6
clone_size: NA
j_call: TRBJ1-1
cdr3_length: 14

cdr3_aa: CASSLLAGGEETQYF
v_call: TRBV11-2
clone_size: NA
j_call: TRBJ2-5
cdr3_length: 15

cdr3_aa: CASSRGRHTDTQYF
v_call: TRBV11-2
clone_size: NA
j_call: TRBJ2-3
cdr3_length: 14

cdr3_aa: CASGLERGTQYF
v_call: TRBV12-5
clone_size: NA
j_call: TRBJ2-5
cdr3_length: 12

cdr3_aa: CASSEPGISNQPQHF
v_call: TRBV6-1
clone_size: NA
j_call: TRBJ1-5
cdr3_length: 15

cdr3_aa: CASSPDRGGLSNQPQHF
v_call: TRBV27
clone_size: NA
j_call: TRBJ1-5
cdr3_length: 17

cdr3_aa: CTSSQASGRNEQFF
v_call: TRBV1
clone_size: NA
j_call: TRBJ2-1
cdr3_length: 14

cdr3_aa: CASNTNRGDQETQYF
v_call: TRBV19
clone_size: NA
j_call: TRBJ2-5
cdr3_length: 15

cdr3_aa: CASSGQGEYQPQHF
v_call: TRBV2
clone_size: NA
j_call: TRBJ1-5
cdr3_length: 14

cdr3_aa: CASALAGGKRNYGYTF
v_call: TRBV27
clone_size: NA
j_call: TRBJ1-2
cdr3_length: 16

cdr3_aa: CASSLVVGADYEQYF
v_call: TRBV4-3
clone_size: NA
j_call: TRBJ2-7
cdr3_length: 15

cdr3_aa: CASSFGGSDYGYTF
v_call: TRBV5-1
clone_size: NA
j_call: TRBJ1-2
cdr3_length: 14

cdr3_aa: CASSPHGGSASNTGELFF
v_call: TRBV18
clone_size: NA
j_call: TRBJ2-2
cdr3_length: 18

cdr3_aa: CASSLPAGVSYNEQFF
v_call: TRBV28
clone_size: NA
j_call: TRBJ2-1
cdr3_length: 16

cdr3_aa: CASSREGAGANVLTF
v_call: TRBV5-1
clone_size: once
j_call: TRBJ2-6
cdr3_length: 15

cdr3_aa: CASSISSGKTEAFF
v_call: TRBV7-3
clone_size: NA
j_call: TRBJ1-1
cdr3_length: 14

cdr3_aa: CASSSASGSPYEQYF
v_call: TRBV7-9
clone_size: NA
j_call: TRBJ2-7
cdr3_length: 15

cdr3_aa: CATSRGGTSGPQYF
v_call: TRBV15
clone_size: NA
j_call: TRBJ2-5
cdr3_length: 14

cdr3_aa: CASSNRKENTEAFF
v_call: TRBV7-9
clone_size: NA
j_call: TRBJ1-1
cdr3_length: 14

cdr3_aa: CASSVRSNSPLHF
v_call: TRBV9
clone_size: NA
j_call: TRBJ1-6
cdr3_length: 13

cdr3_aa: CASSPRDRAGYTF
v_call: TRBV18
clone_size: NA
j_call: TRBJ1-2
cdr3_length: 13

cdr3_aa: CASSATGENSPLHF
v_call: TRBV9
clone_size: NA
j_call: TRBJ1-6
cdr3_length: 14